The 11 T cell receptor beta chains below were found in one sample sequenced in a study of blood T cell repertoires in COVID-19. TCRdb's copy holds only in-frame clones and misses some; the assay was immunoSEQ multiplex PCR. Of some 150,000 clones in the sample, approximately 82% were seen once. Input material: PBMCs or T cells enriched from blood (not recorded which). The origin of the receptors is a woman between 50 and 59 years old in a cohort exposed to, infected with or recovered from COVID-19 (not recorded which).

V usage is TRBV2 and J usage is TRBJ2-1; 7 bases are a match to TRBD2. Germline V gene sequence: CDR1 SNHLY, CDR2 FYNNEI. This CDR3 has 19 residues. V shed 6 bases and J 0 bases; nucleotides not matched to a gene: 17. This chain's CDR3 is CASRELASLTSLSYNEQFF. In DNA form, the CDR3 reads TGTGCCAGCAGAGAACTCGCCTCCTTGACTAGCCTCTCCTACAATGAGCAGTTCTTC.

This chain links TRBV27 with TRBJ1-5; D may be TRBD1 (6 bases). The CDR3 consists of 14 residues. V lost 10 bases and J 1 base, leaving 14 bases between the germline ends. Germline lookup yields CDR1 MNHEY and CDR2 SMNVEV (reference sequence). The CDR3 protein is CAKSAGASNQPQHF. Here the CDR3 DNA reads TGTGCCAAATCGGCGGGGGCGAGCAATCAGCCCCAGCATTTT.

The V gene is TRBV19, the J gene TRBJ2-5, with no clear D. Trimming left V 4 bases short and J 0 bases short, with 9 bases between. From germline, CDR1 is LNHDA and CDR2 SQIVND (reference sequence). The CDR3 is 14 amino acids. CDR3 amino acids: CASSRRQNQETQYF. CDR3 in DNA: TGTGCCAGTAGTAGGCGGCAGAACCAAGAGACCCAGTACTTC. The whole variable domain, filled in from reference TRBV19 and TRBJ2-5, reads DGGITQSPKYLFRKEGQNVTLSCEQNLNHDAMYWYRQDPGQGLRLIYYSQIVNDFQKGDIAEGYSVSREKKESFPLTVTSAQKNPTAFYLCASSRRQNQETQYFGPGTRLLVL.

The chain couples TRBV11-2 to TRBJ1-2; perhaps TRBD1 as D (6 bases). The V end lost 4 bases, the J end lost 6 bases, and 9 bases lay between the germline ends. CDR3 size: 12 residues. From germline, CDR1 is SGHAT and CDR2 FQNNGV. The CDR3 here is CASSYNRDGYTF. The CDR3 DNA sequence: TGTGCCAGCAGCTATAACAGGGATGGCTACACCTTC.

This chain uses TRBV6-5 with TRBJ1-6; D unresolved. Per the germline V gene, CDR1 is MNHEY and CDR2 is SVGAGI. CDR3 length equals 15 residues. V dropped 7 bases and J dropped 6 bases, with 16 bases sitting between them. CDR3 bases: TGTGCCAGCACGTGGGAGAGGGTTGGTAATTCACCCCTCCACTTT. It specifies CASTWERVGNSPLHF.

The V gene is TRBV24-1, the J gene TRBJ1-5, with D maybe TRBD1 (6 bases). Trimming removed 0 bases at V and 9 bases at J, with 11 bases between. Germline loops: CDR1 KGHDR, CDR2 SFDVKD. The CDR3 spans 14 residues. The CDR3 DNA reads as TGTGCCACCAGTGATTTGGGGCAGGGGTCGCCCCAGCATTTT. Translated, it gives CATSDLGQGSPQHF.

This clone was observed a handful of times. The chain has TRBV19 and TRBJ1-2; 9 positions match TRBD1. V was clipped by 9 bases and J by 8 bases; unmatched bases: 10. Germline values: CDR1 LNHDA, CDR2 SQIVND (reference sequence). The length of the CDR3 is 13 residues. CDR3 DNA sequence: TGTGCCAGCCAGGACAGGGGCGGGCAGGGCTACACCTTC. This sequence encodes CASQDRGGQGYTF.

The rearrangement joins TRBV5-1 to TRBJ2-1; TRBD2 matches 10 bases. The germline CDR1 and CDR2 sequences are SGHRS and YFSETQ. Germline trimming cut 1 base from V and 1 base from J; bases unmatched to any gene: 2. CDR3 length: 16 residues. CDR3 bases: TGCGCCAGCAGCTTGACTAGCGGGGCGTCCTACAATGAGCAGTTCTTC. This sequence encodes CASSLTSGASYNEQFF.

This clone was detected only a few times. The chain links TRBV6-5 to TRBJ2-7; TRBD1 matches at 9 bases. The CDR3 runs 14 residues. Germline V gene data show CDR1 as MNHEY and CDR2 as SVGAGI. The trim removed 0 bases at V and 5 bases at J, leaving 2 bases unmatched. CDR3 coding DNA: TGTGCCAGCAGTTACTCCGGGACAGGGAACGAGCAGTACTTC. As protein: CASSYSGTGNEQYF.

This clone was detected only once. The DNA of the CDR3 is TGTGCCAGCAGCCCTGACGACAGGGGCAATTTCTACGAGCAGTACTTC. Its translation is CASSPDDRGNFYEQYF. The chain uses TRBV7-8 and TRBJ2-7; 8 bases align to TRBD1. CDR3 length: 16 amino acids. Germline assignment: CDR1 SGHVS and CDR2 FQNEAQ. V dropped 5 bases and J dropped 3; count of bases not matched to a gene: 12.

The chain links TRBV19 to TRBJ1-6; TRBD1 aligns across 9 bases. The CDR3 extends over 17 amino acids. Germline values: CDR1 LNHDA, CDR2 SQIVND (reference sequence). J gave up 11 bases and V 1 base, and 12 bases lay outside the gene matches. CDR3 sequence: CASSIGFSGTGIPPLHF. The CDR3 nucleotides are TGTGCCAGTAGTATAGGGTTCTCCGGGACAGGGATTCCACCCCTCCACTTT.